These 24 T cell receptor beta chains came from one sample sequenced in a study of PD-1 blockade in classical Hodgkin lymphoma. The time point was: cycle 4 day 1 (C4D1), after less than seven weeks of nivolumab. Each patient relapsed following autologous stem cell transplantation, and prior brentuximab vedotin exposure differed. Only in-frame clones appear in the TCRdb table, and some are missing; sequencing was by immunoSEQ multiplex PCR. The sample comprises about 49,000 clones, 90% of which are singletons, and 14% rests with the top ten. Sequenced material: peripheral blood mononuclear cells (PBMCs), taken before the fourth cycle of nivolumab. All receptors come from a human donor with classical Hodgkin lymphoma.

V and J are TRBV19 and TRBJ2-1, with no clear D. Germline V gives CDR1 LNHDA, CDR2 SQIVND (reference sequence). The CDR3 totals 15 residues. The V gene lost 0 bases and the J gene lost 3 bases, with 9 bases spanning the gap. The CDR3 reads CASSIDQASYNEQFF. The CDR3, as DNA: TGTGCCAGTAGTATAGATCAGGCTAGCTACAATGAGCAGTTCTTC.

V and J are TRBV11-2 and TRBJ1-4, with D possibly being TRBD1 (5 bases). Trimming stripped 7 bases from V and 0 bases from J, with 18 bases between. CDR1 is SGHAT, CDR2 FQNNGV, per germline. The CDR3 covers 17 residues. The CDR3 DNA reads TGTGCCAGCACCAAAAGCCGGGGGATCACAACTAATGAAAAACTGTTTTTT. Encoded protein: CASTKSRGITTNEKLFF.

In this sample, this clone turned up once. This chain uses TRBV2 with TRBJ2-7, with D unresolved. CDR3 length equals 12 residues. CDR1 is SNHLY, CDR2 FYNNEI, per germline. Trimming removed 7 bases at V and 2 bases at J, with 9 bases between. CDR3 sequence (DNA): TGTGCCAGCACTCCGGATCCCTACGAGCAGTACTTC. Translated, it gives CASTPDPYEQYF.

V is TRBV9 and J is TRBJ2-7, with 7 bases that match TRBD1. Germline V lookup: CDR1 SGDLS, CDR2 YYNGEE. The trim removed 2 bases at V and 2 bases at J, leaving 4 bases unmatched. The CDR3 covers 14 residues. For the CDR3, the DNA is TGTGCCAGCAGCGTGGGGACAGCACCCTACGAGCAGTACTTC. This translates into CASSVGTAPYEQYF. The variable domain in full, with the rest retrieved from reference TRBV9 and TRBJ2-7, is DSGVTQTPKHLITATGQRVTLRCSPRSGDLSVYWYQQSLDQGLQFLIQYYNGEERAKGNILERFSAQQFPDLHSELNLSSLELGDSALYFCASSVGTAPYEQYFGPGTRLTVT.

This rearrangement joins TRBV25-1 to TRBJ2-4; maybe TRBD1 (6 bases). V dropped 4 bases and J dropped 8 bases, with 15 bases sitting between them. Germline loops: CDR1 MGHDK, CDR2 SYGVNS. The CDR3 covers 14 residues. The CDR3 is CASSASGTSDIQYF. The DNA for the CDR3 is TGTGCCAGCAGTGCCTCCGGGACATCAGACATTCAGTACTTC.

This chain links TRBV7-9 with TRBJ1-1; D call uncertain. The germline V gene has CDR1 SEHNR and CDR2 FQNEAQ (reference sequence). The CDR3 totals 15 residues. The germline V and J ends were trimmed by 6 bases and 2 bases, with 16 bases remaining between them. CDR3 protein: CASSFNQPTNTEAFF. CDR3 coding DNA: TGTGCCAGCAGTTTTAACCAGCCTACTAACACTGAAGCTTTCTTT.

This chain links TRBV28 with TRBJ2-7, with a possible D match to TRBD2 (5 bases). This CDR3 region has 17 residues. CDR1 and CDR2 from the germline V gene are MDHEN and SYDVKM. V lost 3 bases to trimming and J lost 3 bases, with 21 bases between them. Here the CDR3 DNA reads TGTGCCAGCAGTTTGGGCCGTTTGGAGGTTATTGGCTACGAGCAGTACTTC. It encodes CASSLGRLEVIGYEQYF. Full variable domain (missing parts from reference TRBV28 and TRBJ2-7): DVKVTQSSRYLVKRTGEKVFLECVQDMDHENMFWYRQDPGLGLRLIYFSYDVKMKEKGDIPEGYSVSREKKERFSLILESASTNQTSMYLCASSLGRLEVIGYEQYFGPGTRLTVT.

The chain links TRBV11-2 to TRBJ1-1; D not resolved. The CDR3 is 14 residues long. Germline V lookup: CDR1 SGHAT, CDR2 FQNNGV. V was trimmed by 5 bases and J by 8 bases, leaving 18 bases between them. The CDR3 reads CASSLRGASGEAFF. As DNA, the CDR3 is TGTGCCAGCAGCCTTCGGGGTGCTTCGGGCGAAGCTTTCTTT.

The V call is TRBV5-1, the J call TRBJ2-7, with a weak D call TRBD1 (6 bases). The germline gives CDR1 SGHRS, CDR2 YFSETQ. Between the trimmed V and J ends, which lost 1 base and 9 bases, there was a span of 23 bases. This CDR3 spans 16 amino acids. The CDR3 sequence: CASSLYWSRTVERQYF. In DNA, the CDR3 is TGCGCCAGCAGCTTGTATTGGTCCCGGACAGTGGAACGGCAGTACTTC. The entire variable domain, with the rest obtained from reference TRBV5-1 and TRBJ2-7, is as follows: KAGVTQTPRYLIKTRGQQVTLSCSPISGHRSVSWYQQTPGQGLQFLFEYFSETQRNKGNFPGRFSGRQFSNSRSEMNVSTLELGDSALYLCASSLYWSRTVERQYFGPGTRLTVT.

The chain has TRBV11-2 and TRBJ2-1; D may be TRBD2 (5 bases). Germline CDR1 SGHAT, CDR2 FQNNGV. Trimming left V 5 bases short and J 2 bases short, with 19 bases between. CDR3 length equals 17 residues. The CDR3 region is CASSHGRRGGAYNEQFF. CDR3 nucleotides: TGTGCCAGCAGCCACGGGCGACGGGGTGGTGCCTACAATGAGCAGTTCTTC.

Relative to its sample, this clone is medium-sized. This chain uses TRBV6-1 with TRBJ2-3; 9 bases agree with TRBD2. Germline V gene sequence: CDR1 MNHNS, CDR2 SASEGT. The CDR3 length is 15 residues. Trimming at V came to 2 bases and at J to 0 bases, leaving 0 bases not matched to a gene. The CDR3 nucleotides are TGTGCCAGCAGTGAACTAGCGGGAAGCACAGATACGCAGTATTTT. It translates to CASSELAGSTDTQYF.

The V and J genes are TRBV5-8 and TRBJ1-1; perhaps TRBD1 as D (5 bases). The CDR3 runs 12 residues. V was clipped by 4 bases and J by 11 bases, with 15 bases between them. Germline V gene lookup returns CDR1 SGHTS and CDR2 YDEGEE. CDR3 bases: TGTGCCAGCAGCCTCCCCGGGGGATCGGCTTTCTTT. As protein: CASSLPGGSAFF.

A single count supports this clone. The chain carries TRBV5-8 and TRBJ1-1; D gene ambiguous. The CDR3 is 14 residues long. Germline CDR1 SGHTS, CDR2 YDEGEE. V lost 0 bases, J lost 1 base, and 7 bases lay in between. CDR3 amino acids: CASSLGHKNTEAFF. The CDR3 DNA is TGTGCCAGCAGCTTGGGTCACAAGAACACTGAAGCTTTCTTT.

This clone was detected a few times. The chain employs TRBV11-3 and TRBJ2-7; D remains unclear. CDR1 is SGHNT, CDR2 YENEEA, per germline. Between the trimmed V and J ends, which lost 5 bases and 3 bases, there was a span of 20 bases. The CDR3 has 16 residues. The CDR3: CASSPTFAEALYEQYF. CDR3 DNA: TGTGCCAGCAGCCCCACTTTTGCAGAAGCCCTCTACGAGCAGTACTTC. Using reference TRBV11-3 and TRBJ2-7 for the parts outside the CDR3, the full variable domain is EAGVVQSPRYKIIEKKQPVAFWCNPISGHNTLYWYLQNLGQGPELLIRYENEEAVDDSQLPKDRFSAERLKGVDSTLKIQPAELGDSAVYLCASSPTFAEALYEQYFGPGTRLTVT.

V gene TRBV30 combines with J gene TRBJ2-6; no definite D call. The CDR3 is 12 residues long. V was shortened by 7 bases and J by 3 bases, with 7 bases between the two germline ends. Germline CDR1 and CDR2: GTSNPN and SVGIG (reference sequence). The CDR3, as DNA: TGTGCCTCGATTCGTGGGGCCAACGTCCTGACTTTC. Its translation is CASIRGANVLTF.

This rearrangement joins TRBV20-1 to TRBJ2-7, with unresolved D. Trimming left V 1 base short and J 3 bases short, with 4 bases between. CDR1 and CDR2 (germline): DFQATT, SNEGSKA (reference sequence). There are 11 residues in the CDR3. CDR3 sequence reads: CSARADYEQYF. The CDR3 bases are TGCAGTGCTAGAGCGGACTACGAGCAGTACTTC.

The genes are TRBV11-2 and TRBJ2-1, with 12 nucleotides matching TRBD2. After removal of 3 bases from V and 2 bases from J, the junction contained 2 bases not matched to a gene. Germline-derived CDR1 and CDR2 are SGHAT and FQNNGV. The CDR3 length is 16 residues. The CDR3: CASSLRTSGTYNEQFF. CDR3 in DNA: TGTGCCAGCAGCTTGAGGACTAGCGGGACCTACAATGAGCAGTTCTTC.

In its sample, this clone is medium-sized (0.01 to 0.1%). CDR3 sequence (DNA): TGTGCCAGCAGTGAAGCGACAACGCAGTATTTT. Protein: CASSEATTQYF. The chain employs TRBV6-1 and TRBJ2-3; D uncertain. V was shortened by 0 bases and J by 9 bases, with 4 bases between the two germline ends. CDR3 size: 11 residues. The V gene's germline CDR1 is MNHNS and CDR2 SASEGT.

A single count supports this clone. The V gene is TRBV10-1, the J gene TRBJ2-1, with TRBD2 matching 10 bases. The CDR3 loop spans 15 amino acids. V gave up 6 bases and J gave up 6 bases; unmatched junction bases: 8. Germline V gene sequence: CDR1 WNHNN, CDR2 SYGVQD (reference sequence). DNA of the CDR3: TGCGCCAGCAGCAAAACTAGCGGGAATACCAATGAGCAGTTCTTC. Amino acids: CASSKTSGNTNEQFF.

The chain carries TRBV28 and TRBJ2-2; the match to TRBD2 covers 8 bases. This CDR3 comprises 13 residues. Germline values: CDR1 MDHEN, CDR2 SYDVKM. Germline trimming cut 3 bases from V and 8 bases from J; bases unmatched to any gene: 2. The chain's CDR3 is CASSFAGGGELFF. For the CDR3, the DNA is TGTGCCAGCAGTTTTGCGGGAGGAGGGGAGCTGTTTTTT.

This clone is a singleton in its sample. The chain has TRBV27 and TRBJ2-1; TRBD1 might be the D (6 bases). The CDR3 totals 13 residues. V was trimmed by 8 bases and J by 4 bases, leaving 12 bases between them. Germline-derived CDR1 and CDR2 are MNHEY and SMNVEV (reference sequence). CDR3 in amino acids: CASQQGFYNEQFF. The CDR3 coding sequence is TGTGCCAGCCAGCAGGGGTTTTACAATGAGCAGTTCTTC.

The chain uses TRBV25-1 and TRBJ2-5; either TRBD1 or TRBD2 may supply D (5 bases each). The CDR3 loop spans 15 amino acids. Germline V gives CDR1 MGHDK, CDR2 SYGVNS. V lost 7 bases and J 4 bases, leaving 19 bases between the germline ends. In nucleotides, the CDR3 is TGTGCCAGCAACCGAGGGGATCCTGCAAGAGAGACCCAGTACTTC. Its protein product is CASNRGDPARETQYF.

The V call is TRBV7-3, the J call TRBJ2-3, with D maybe TRBD2 (5 bases). The V end lost 6 bases, the J end lost 0 bases, and 10 bases lay between the germline ends. The CDR3 contains 14 residues. Germline lookup yields CDR1 SGHTA and CDR2 FQGTGA. The CDR3 DNA reads as TGTGCCAGCAGGCGGAGCGGTAGCACAGATACGCAGTATTTT. Amino acid sequence: CASRRSGSTDTQYF.

This chain connects TRBV15 to TRBJ2-7; D possibly matches TRBD1 or TRBD2 (6 bases each). Germline CDR1 and CDR2: LNHNV and YYDKDF (reference sequence). V lost 4 bases and J lost 6, with 19 bases in between. The CDR3 totals 15 residues. The CDR3 DNA sequence: TGTGCCACCAGCAACGGGGGACAACCACATTCCGAGCAGTACTTC. It codes for CATSNGGQPHSEQYF.